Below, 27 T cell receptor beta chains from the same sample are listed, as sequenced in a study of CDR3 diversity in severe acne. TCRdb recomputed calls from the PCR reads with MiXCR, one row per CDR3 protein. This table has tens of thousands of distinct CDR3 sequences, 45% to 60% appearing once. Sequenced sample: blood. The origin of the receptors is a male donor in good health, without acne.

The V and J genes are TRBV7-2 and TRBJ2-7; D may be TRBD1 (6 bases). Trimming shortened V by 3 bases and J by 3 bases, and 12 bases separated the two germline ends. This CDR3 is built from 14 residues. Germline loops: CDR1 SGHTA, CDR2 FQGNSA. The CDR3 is CASSFSRGSYEQYF. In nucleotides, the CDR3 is TGTGCCAGCAGCTTTTCGAGGGGGAGCTACGAGCAGTACTTC.

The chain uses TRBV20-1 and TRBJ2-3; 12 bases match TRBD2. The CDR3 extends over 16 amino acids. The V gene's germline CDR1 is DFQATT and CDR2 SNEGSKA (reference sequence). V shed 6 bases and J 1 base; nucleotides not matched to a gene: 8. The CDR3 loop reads CSAIKASGRGTDTQYF. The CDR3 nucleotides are TGCAGTGCCATAAAGGCTAGCGGGAGGGGCACAGATACGCAGTATTTT.

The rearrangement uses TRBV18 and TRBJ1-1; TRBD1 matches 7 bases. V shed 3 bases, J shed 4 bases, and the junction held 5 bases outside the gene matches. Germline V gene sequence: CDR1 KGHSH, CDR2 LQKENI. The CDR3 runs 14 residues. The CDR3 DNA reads TGTGCCAGCTCACCCCGACAGGGAGGCACTGAAGCTTTCTTT. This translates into CASSPRQGGTEAFF.

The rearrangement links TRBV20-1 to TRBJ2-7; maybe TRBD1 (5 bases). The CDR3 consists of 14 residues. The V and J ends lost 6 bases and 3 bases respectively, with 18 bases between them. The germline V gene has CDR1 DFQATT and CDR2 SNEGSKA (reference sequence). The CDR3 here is CSAHPADSSYEQYF. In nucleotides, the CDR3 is TGCAGTGCCCATCCTGCAGACAGCAGCTACGAGCAGTACTTC.

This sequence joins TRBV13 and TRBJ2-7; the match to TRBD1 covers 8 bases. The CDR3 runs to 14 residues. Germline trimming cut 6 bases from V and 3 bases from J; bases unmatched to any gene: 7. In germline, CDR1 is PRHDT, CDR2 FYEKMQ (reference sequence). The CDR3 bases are TGTGCCAGCAGTTCTCCGGGACAGGACTACGAGCAGTACTTC. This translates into CASSSPGQDYEQYF.

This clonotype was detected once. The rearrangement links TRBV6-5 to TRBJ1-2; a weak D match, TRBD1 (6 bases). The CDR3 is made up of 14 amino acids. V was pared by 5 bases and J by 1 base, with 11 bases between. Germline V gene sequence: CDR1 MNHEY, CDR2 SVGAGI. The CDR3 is CASSKDRHNYGYTF. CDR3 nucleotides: TGTGCCAGCAGTAAAGACAGGCATAACTATGGCTACACCTTC.

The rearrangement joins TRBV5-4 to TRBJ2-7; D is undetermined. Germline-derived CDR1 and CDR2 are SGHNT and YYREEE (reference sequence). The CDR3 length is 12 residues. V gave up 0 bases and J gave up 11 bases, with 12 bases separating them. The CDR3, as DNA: TGTGCCAGCAGCTTGGTCCCTCAGCAGGAGTACTTC. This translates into CASSLVPQQEYF. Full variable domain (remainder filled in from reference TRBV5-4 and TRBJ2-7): ETGVTQSPTHLIKTRGQQVTLRCSSQSGHNTVSWYQQALGQGPQFIFQYYREEENGRGNFPPRFSGLQFPNYSSELNVNALELDDSALYLCASSLVPQQEYFGPGTRLTVT.

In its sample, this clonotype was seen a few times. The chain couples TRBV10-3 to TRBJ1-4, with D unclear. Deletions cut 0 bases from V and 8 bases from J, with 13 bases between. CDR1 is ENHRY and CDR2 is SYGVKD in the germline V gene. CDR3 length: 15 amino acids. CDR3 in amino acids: CAISESTTIGEKLFF. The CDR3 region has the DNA TGTGCCATCAGTGAGTCGACGACTATTGGCGAAAAACTGTTTTTT.

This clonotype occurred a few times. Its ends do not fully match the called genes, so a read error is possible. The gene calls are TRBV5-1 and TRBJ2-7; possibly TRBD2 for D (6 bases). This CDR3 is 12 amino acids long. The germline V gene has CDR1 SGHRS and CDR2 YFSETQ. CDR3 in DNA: TGTGCCAGCAGCTTCCGGGGAGGTGAGCAGTACTTC. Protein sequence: CASSFRGGEQYF.

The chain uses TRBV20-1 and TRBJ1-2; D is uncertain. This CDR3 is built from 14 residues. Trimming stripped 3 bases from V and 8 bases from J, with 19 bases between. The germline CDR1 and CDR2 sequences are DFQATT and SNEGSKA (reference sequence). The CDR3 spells CSARYLSVVEGYTF. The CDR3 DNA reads TGCAGTGCTAGGTATCTCTCTGTAGTGGAAGGCTACACCTTC.

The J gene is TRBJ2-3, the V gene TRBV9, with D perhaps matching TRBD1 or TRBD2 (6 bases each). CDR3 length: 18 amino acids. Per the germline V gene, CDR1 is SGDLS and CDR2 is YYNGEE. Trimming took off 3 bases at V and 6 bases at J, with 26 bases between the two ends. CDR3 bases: TGTGCCAGCAGCGCCACCCTAGGGGGAGGCCCGATTGGGGATACGCAGTATTTT. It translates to CASSATLGGGPIGDTQYF.

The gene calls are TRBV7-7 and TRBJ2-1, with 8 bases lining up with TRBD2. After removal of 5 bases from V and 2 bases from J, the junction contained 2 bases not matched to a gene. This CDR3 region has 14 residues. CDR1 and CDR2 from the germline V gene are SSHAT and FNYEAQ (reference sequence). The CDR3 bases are TGTGCCAGCAGCCTTAGCGGGACCTACAATGAGCAGTTCTTC. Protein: CASSLSGTYNEQFF.

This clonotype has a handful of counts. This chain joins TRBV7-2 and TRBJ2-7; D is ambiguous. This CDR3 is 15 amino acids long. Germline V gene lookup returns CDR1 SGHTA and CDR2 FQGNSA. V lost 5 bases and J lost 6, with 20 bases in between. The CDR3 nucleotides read TGTGCCAGCAGCCAGGCGGCATATTCATACCTCGAGCAGTACTTC. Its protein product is CASSQAAYSYLEQYF.

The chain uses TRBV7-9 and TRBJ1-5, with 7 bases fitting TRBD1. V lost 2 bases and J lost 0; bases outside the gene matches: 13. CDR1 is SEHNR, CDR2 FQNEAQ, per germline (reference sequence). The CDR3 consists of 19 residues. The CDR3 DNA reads TGTGCCAGCAGCTTAACGTTCAGGACAGGCACTAATAGCAATCAGCCCCAGCATTTT. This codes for CASSLTFRTGTNSNQPQHF.

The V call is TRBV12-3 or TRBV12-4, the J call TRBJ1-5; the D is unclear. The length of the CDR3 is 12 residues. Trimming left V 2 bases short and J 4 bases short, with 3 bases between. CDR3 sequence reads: CASSLQNQPQHF. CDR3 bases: TGTGCCAGCAGTTTACAGAATCAGCCCCAGCATTTT.

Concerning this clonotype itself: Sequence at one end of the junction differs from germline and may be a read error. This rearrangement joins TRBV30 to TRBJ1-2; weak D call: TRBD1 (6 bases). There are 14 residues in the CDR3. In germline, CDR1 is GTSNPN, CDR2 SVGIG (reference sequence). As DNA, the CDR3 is TGTGCCTGGAGTTTCCAGGGGACTCCCTATAGCTACACCTTC. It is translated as CAWSFQGTPYSYTF.

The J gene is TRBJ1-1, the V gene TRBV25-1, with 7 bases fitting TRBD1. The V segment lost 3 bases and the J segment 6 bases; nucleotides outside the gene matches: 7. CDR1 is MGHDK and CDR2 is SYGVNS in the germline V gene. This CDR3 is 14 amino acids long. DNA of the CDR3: TGTGCCAGCAGTGAGGCAGGGGGTGCGTCTGAAGCTTTCTTT. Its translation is CASSEAGGASEAFF. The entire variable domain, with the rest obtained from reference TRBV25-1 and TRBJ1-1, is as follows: EADIYQTPRYLVIGTGKKITLECSQTMGHDKMYWYQQDPGMELHLIHYSYGVNSTEKGDLSSESTVSRIRTEHFPLTLESARPSHTSQYLCASSEAGGASEAFFGQGTRLTVV.

The CDR3 spells CSASGDGPEQYF. The CDR3 nucleotides are TGCAGTGCTAGCGGGGATGGTCCCGAGCAGTACTTC. V usage is TRBV20-1 and J usage is TRBJ2-7; a weak D match, TRBD2 (5 bases). CDR3 size: 12 residues. Germline V gives CDR1 DFQATT, CDR2 SNEGSKA (reference sequence). The germline V and J ends were trimmed by 3 bases and 6 bases, with 12 bases remaining between them.

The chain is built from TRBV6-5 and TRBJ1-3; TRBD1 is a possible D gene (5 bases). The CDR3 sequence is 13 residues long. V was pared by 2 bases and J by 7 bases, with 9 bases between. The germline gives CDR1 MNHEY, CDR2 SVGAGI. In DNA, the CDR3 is TGTGCCAGCAGTTACGGCGAGGGGAACACCATATATTTT. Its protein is CASSYGEGNTIYF.

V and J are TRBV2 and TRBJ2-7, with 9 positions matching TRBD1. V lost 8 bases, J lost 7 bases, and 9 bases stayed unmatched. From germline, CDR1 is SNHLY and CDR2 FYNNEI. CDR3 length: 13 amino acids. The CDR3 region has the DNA TGTGCCAGCCGGGACAGGGTTTACAATGAGCAGTACTTC. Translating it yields CASRDRVYNEQYF.

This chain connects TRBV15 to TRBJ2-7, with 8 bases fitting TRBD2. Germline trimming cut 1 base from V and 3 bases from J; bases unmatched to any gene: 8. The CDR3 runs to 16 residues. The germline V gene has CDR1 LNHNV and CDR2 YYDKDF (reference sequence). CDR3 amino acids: CATSRGPELAGYEQYF. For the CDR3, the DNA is TGTGCCACCAGCAGAGGACCCGAGCTAGCGGGCTACGAGCAGTACTTC.

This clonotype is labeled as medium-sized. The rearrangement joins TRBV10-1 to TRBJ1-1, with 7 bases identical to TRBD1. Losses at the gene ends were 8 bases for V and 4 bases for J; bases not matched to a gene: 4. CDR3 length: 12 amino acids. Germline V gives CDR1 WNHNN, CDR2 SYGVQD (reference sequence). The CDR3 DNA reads TGCGCCAGCTCTCGACAGGGCACTGAAGCTTTCTTT. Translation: CASSRQGTEAFF.

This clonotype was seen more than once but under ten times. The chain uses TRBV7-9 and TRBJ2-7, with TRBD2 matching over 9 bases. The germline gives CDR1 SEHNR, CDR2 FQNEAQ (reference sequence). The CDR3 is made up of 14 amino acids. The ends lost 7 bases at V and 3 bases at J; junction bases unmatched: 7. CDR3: CASKGDSGSYEQYF. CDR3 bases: TGTGCCAGCAAGGGTGATAGCGGGAGCTACGAGCAGTACTTC.

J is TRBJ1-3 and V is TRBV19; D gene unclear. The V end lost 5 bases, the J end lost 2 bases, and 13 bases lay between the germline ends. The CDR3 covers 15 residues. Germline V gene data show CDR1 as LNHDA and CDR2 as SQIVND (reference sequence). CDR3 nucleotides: TGTGCCAGTAGTTACCTGGGGTCAGCTGGAAACACCATATATTTT. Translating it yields CASSYLGSAGNTIYF.

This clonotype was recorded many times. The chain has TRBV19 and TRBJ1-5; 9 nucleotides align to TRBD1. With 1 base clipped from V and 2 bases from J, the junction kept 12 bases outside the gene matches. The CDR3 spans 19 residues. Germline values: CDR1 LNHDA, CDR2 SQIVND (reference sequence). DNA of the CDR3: TGTGCCAGTAGTATAGGTGGGACAGGGATTATTAAAGGCAATCAGCCCCAGCATTTT. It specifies CASSIGGTGIIKGNQPQHF.

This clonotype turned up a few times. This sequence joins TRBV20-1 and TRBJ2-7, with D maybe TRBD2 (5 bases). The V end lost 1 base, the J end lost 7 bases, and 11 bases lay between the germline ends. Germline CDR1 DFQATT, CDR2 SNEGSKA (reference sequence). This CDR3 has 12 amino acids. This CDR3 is CSARVNRDEQYF. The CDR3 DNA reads TGCAGTGCTAGAGTCAACCGGGATGAGCAGTACTTC.

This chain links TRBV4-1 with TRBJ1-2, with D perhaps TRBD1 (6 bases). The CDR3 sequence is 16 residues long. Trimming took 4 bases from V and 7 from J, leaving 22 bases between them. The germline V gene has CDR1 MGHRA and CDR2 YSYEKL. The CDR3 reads CASSLTGYQAGSGYTF. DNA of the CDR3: TGCGCCAGCAGCCTTACAGGGTACCAGGCGGGGAGTGGCTACACCTTC.